This T cell receptor (beta chain) was identified in a study of blood T cell repertoires in COVID-19. Turning to the study itself: The United States, Italy and Spain supplied acute and convalescent COVID-19 samples. Sources were T cells, B-cell-depleted T cells, or PBMCs; the material itself was cDNA or gDNA.

Original handling: Estimated nucleated cell counts came from reference gene primer amplification. Sequencing was performed with immunoSEQ multiplex PCR; in TCRdb, only in-frame clones are kept and a portion is missing. Clonal size and the V and J genes are those of that table, whereas D and trimming came from the DNA. The data contain hundreds of thousands of clones, about 88% of them singletons. This CDR3 has 12 amino acids. CDR1 LGHDT and CDR2 YNNKEL come from the germline V gene (reference sequence). Unmatched junction bases numbered 6, after V lost 3 bases and J lost 11 bases. The cohort comprised adults aged about 18 to 100 years residing in 20 to 30 US areas.

The TCR originated in a man between 25 and 39 years old with acute COVID-19. The V call is TRBV3-1 (or the pseudogene TRBV3-2), the J call TRBJ1-1; 7 nucleotides agree with TRBD1. Input material: PBMCs or T cells enriched from blood (not recorded which). CDR3 in amino acids: CASSHRPGGAFF. Written as DNA, the CDR3 is TGTGCCAGCAGCCATCGCCCAGGGGGGGCTTTCTTT.